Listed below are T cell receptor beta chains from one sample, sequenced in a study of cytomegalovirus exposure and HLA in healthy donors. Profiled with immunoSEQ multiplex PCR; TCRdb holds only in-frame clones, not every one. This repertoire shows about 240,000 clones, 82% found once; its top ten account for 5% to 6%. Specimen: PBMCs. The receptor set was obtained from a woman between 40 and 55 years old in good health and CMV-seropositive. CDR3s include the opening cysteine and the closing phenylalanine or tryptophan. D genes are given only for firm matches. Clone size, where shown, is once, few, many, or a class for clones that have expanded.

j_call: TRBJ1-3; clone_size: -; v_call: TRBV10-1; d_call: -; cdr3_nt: TGCGCCAGCAGTGAAACGGGAGACTCCGGGAACACCATATATTTT; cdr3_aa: CASSETGDSGNTIYF
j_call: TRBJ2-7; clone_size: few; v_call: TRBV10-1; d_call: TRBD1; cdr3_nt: TGCGCCAGCAGTGACTCCACGACAGGGGAAATATACGAGCAGTACTTC; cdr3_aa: CASSDSTTGEIYEQYF
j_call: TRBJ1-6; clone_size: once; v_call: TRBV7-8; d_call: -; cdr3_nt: TGTGCCAGCAGCCCAAAGAGGATGATGAATTCACCCCTCCACTTT; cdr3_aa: CASSPKRMMNSPLHF
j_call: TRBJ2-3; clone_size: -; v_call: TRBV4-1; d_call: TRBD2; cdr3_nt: TGCGCCAGCAGCCAAGTGGCGGGAGGGCCAGGGTATTTT; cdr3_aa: CASSQVAGGPGYF
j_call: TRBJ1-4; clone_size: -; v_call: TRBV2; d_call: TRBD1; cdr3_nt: TGTGCCAGCAGCTTACCCCGGGACAGCCCTTACTTTCTGAATGAAAAACTGTTTTTT; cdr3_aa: CASSLPRDSPYFLNEKLFF
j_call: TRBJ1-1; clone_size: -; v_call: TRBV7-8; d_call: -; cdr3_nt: TGTGCCAGCACCCCATCATCTCGGGGGATGAACACTGAAGCTTTTTTT; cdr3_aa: CASTPSSRGMNTEAFF
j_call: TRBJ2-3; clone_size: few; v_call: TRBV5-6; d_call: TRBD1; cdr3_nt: TGTGCCAGCAGACGGGACAGGGTAACAGATACGCAGTATTTT; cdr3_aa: CASRRDRVTDTQYF
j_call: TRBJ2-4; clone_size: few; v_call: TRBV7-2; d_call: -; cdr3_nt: TGTGCCAGCAGCTCGTGGGGGGTGACCAAAAACATTCAGTACTTC; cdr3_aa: CASSSWGVTKNIQYF
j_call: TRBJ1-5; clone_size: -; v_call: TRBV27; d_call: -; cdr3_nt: TGTGCCAGCAGTTTTGACAGGTATCGCCCCAAAACCCAAAATCAGCCCCAGCATTTT; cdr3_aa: CASSFDRYRPKTQNQPQHF
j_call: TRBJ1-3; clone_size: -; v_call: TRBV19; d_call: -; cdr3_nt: TGTGCCAGTAGTGCACAGGGTTCTGGAAACACCATATATTTT; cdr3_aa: CASSAQGSGNTIYF
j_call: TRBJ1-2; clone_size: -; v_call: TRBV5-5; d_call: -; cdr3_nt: TGTGCCAGCAGCCCCGACAGAGACTATGGCTACACCTTC; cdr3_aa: CASSPDRDYGYTF
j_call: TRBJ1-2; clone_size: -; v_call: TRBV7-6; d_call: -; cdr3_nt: TGTGCCAGCAGCTTAGCAGGGGATACGGGCTACACCTTC; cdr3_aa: CASSLAGDTGYTF
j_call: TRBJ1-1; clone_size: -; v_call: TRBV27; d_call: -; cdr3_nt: TGTGCCAGCAGTCTCGAGGTTACAGGGAACACTGAAGCTTTCTTT; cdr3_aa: CASSLEVTGNTEAFF
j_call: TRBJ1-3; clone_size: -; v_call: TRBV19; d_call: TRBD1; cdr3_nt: TGTGCCAGTAGTATGTCCCCAGGGGGGCTGGCTGGAAACACCATATATTTT; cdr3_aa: CASSMSPGGLAGNTIYF
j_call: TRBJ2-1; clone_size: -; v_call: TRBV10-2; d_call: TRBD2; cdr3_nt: TGCGCCAGCAGTGAGTCGAGGCTTTCCGGGACTACAGACAATGAACAGTTCTTC; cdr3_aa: CASSESRLSGTTDNEQFF
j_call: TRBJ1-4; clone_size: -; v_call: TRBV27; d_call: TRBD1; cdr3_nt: TGTGCCAGCAGTTTATCCTTGACAGGGCGGTCTAATGAAAAACTGCTTTTT; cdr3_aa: CASSLSLTGRSNEKLLF
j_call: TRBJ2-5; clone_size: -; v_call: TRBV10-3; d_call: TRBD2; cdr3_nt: TGTGCCATCAGTGGGGGGGGGACGCAAGAGACCCAGTACTTC; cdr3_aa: CAISGGGTQETQYF
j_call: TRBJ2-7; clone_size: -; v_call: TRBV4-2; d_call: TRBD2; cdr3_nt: TGTGCCAGCAGCCAAGTTGGGAGGGGTGCTCACGAGCAGTACTTC; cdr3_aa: CASSQVGRGAHEQYF
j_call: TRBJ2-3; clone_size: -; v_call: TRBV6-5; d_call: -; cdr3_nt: TGTGCCAGCAGTTACCGACAGGGCACAGATACGCAGTATTTT; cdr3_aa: CASSYRQGTDTQYF
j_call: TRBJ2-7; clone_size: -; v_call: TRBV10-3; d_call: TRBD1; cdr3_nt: TGTGCCATCTCGGGGACAGGGGGCTACGAGCAGTACTTC; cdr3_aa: CAISGTGGYEQYF
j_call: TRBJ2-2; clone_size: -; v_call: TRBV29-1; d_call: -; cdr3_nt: TGCAGCGTGGCCCTATCGGGACACACCATACTCACCGGGGAGCTGTTTTTT; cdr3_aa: CSVALSGHTILTGELFF
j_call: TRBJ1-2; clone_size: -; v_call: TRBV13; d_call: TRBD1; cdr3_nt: TGTGCCAGCTCTGAAAGGACAGGGATCCCTGGCTACACCTTC; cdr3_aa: CASSERTGIPGYTF
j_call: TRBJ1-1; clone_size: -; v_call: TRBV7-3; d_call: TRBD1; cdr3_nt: TGTGCCAGCAGCCCCGGGACAGGGGACACTGAAGCTTTCTTT; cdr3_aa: CASSPGTGDTEAFF
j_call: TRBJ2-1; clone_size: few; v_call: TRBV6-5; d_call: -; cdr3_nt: TGTGCCAGCAGTTACTCTGATAACCGGGGGAATGAGCAGTTCTTC; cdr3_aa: CASSYSDNRGNEQFF
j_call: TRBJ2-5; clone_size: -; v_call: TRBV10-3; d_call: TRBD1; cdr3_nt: TGTGCCATCAACAACAGGGGGCCCGGAGAGACCCAGTACTTC; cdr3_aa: CAINNRGPGETQYF
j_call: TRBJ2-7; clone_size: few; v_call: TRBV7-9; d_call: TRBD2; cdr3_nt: TGTTCCAGCGGGCCGGGGGGATACGAGCAGTACTTC; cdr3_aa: CSSGPGGYEQYF
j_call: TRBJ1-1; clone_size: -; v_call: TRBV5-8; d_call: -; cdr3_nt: TGTGCCAGCAGCTTGGTGCAGGGATCGGTGGGCATGAACACTGAAGCTTTCTTT; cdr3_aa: CASSLVQGSVGMNTEAFF
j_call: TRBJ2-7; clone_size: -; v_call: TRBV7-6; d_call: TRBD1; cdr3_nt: TGTGCCAGCAGCCCCCGAATACTACAGGGGATACCCTCCTACGAGCAGTACTTC; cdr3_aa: CASSPRILQGIPSYEQYF
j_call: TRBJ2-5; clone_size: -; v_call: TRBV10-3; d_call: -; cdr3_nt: TGTGCCTCGGGGCGGGATATTCAAGAGACCCAGTACTTC; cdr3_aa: CASGRDIQETQYF
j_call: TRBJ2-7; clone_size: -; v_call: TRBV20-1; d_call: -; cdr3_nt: TGCAGTGCTAGAGGGCACGAGCAGTACTTC; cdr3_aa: CSARGHEQYF
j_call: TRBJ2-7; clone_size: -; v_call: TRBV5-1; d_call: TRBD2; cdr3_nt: TGCGCCAGCAGCTTAGGGAGGGAGTTCTCCTACGAGCAGTACTTC; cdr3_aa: CASSLGREFSYEQYF
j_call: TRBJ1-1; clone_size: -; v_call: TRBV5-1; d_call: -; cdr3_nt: TGCGCCAGCAGCTTAGGACAGATGAACACTGAAGCTTTCTTT; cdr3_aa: CASSLGQMNTEAFF
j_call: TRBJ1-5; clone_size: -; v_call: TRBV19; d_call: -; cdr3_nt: TGTGCCAGTAGTCCAGGGTTTTATCAGCCCCAGCATTTT; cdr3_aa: CASSPGFYQPQHF
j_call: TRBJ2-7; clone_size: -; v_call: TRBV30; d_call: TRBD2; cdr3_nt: TGTGCCTGGAGTTATGGACTAGCGGGGGGGTACGAGCAGTACTTC; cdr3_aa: CAWSYGLAGGYEQYF
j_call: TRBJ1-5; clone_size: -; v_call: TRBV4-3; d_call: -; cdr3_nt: TGCGCCAGCAGGGTGGGACACAATAGCAATCAGCCCCAGCATTTT; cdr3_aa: CASRVGHNSNQPQHF
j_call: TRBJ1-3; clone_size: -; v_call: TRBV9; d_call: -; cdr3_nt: TGTGCCAGCAGAGCAACCGTCTCTGGAAACACCATATATTTT; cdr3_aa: CASRATVSGNTIYF
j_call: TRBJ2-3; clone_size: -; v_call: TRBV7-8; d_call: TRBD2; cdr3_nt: TGTGCCAGCAGCTTAGGGTTGCGCCTAGCGGGAGACACAGATACGCAGTATTTT; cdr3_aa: CASSLGLRLAGDTDTQYF
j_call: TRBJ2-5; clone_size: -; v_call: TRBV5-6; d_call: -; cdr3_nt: TGTGCCAGCAGCTTGGCGGGGGTTAGAGGGGCGCTACAAGAGACCCAGTACTTC; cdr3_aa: CASSLAGVRGALQETQYF
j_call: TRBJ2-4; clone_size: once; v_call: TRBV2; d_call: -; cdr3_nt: TGTGCCAGCAGCTCAAATGGCAACATTCAGTACTTC; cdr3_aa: CASSSNGNIQYF
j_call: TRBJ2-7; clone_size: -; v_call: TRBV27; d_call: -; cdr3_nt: TGTGCCAGCACCCCCGGAGGCAGGTACGAGCAGTACTTC; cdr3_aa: CASTPGGRYEQYF
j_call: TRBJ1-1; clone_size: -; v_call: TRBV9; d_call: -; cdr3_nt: TGTGCCAGCAGCGTATATCCAGGGGAGTTGAACACTGAAGCTTTCTTT; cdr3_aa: CASSVYPGELNTEAFF
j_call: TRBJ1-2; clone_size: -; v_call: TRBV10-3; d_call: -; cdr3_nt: TGTGCCATCAGTGAGGACAGGTTCCATGGCTACACCTTC; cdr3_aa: CAISEDRFHGYTF
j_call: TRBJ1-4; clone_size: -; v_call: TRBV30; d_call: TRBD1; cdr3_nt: TGTGCCTGGAGTTCCTCCGGGACAGGGAATTCTGAAAAACTGTTTTTT; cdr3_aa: CAWSSSGTGNSEKLFF